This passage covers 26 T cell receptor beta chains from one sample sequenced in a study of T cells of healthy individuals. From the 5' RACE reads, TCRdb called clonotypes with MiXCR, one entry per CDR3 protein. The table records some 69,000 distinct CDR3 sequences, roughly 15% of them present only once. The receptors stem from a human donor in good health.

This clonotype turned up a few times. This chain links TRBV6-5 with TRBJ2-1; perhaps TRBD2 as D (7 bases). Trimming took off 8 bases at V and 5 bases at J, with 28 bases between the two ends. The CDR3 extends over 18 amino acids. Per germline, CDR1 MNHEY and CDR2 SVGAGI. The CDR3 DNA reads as TGTGCCAGCCACCCAGACCTTGGGCGGGGGCTCGGCAACAATGAGCAGTTCTTC. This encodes CASHPDLGRGLGNNEQFF.

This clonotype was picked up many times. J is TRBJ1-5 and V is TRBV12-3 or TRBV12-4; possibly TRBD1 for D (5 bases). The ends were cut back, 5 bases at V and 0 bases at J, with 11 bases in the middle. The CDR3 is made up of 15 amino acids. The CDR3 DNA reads TGTGCCAGCAGTATCCAGGGAACTAGCAATCAGCCCCAGCATTTT. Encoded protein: CASSIQGTSNQPQHF.

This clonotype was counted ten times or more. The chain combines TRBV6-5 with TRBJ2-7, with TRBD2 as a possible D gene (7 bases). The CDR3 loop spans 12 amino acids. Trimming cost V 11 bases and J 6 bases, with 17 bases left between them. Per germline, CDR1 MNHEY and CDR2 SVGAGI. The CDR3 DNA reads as TGTGCCTCCGGGGGGCTAGAGGGCGAGCAGTACTTC. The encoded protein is CASGGLEGEQYF.

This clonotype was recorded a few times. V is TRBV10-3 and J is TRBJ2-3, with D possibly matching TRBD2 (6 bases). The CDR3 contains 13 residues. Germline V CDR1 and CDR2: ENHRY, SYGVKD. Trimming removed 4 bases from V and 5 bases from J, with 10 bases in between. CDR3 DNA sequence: TGTGCCATCAGTGCGAGACTAGAAGATACGCAGTATTTT. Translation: CAISARLEDTQYF.

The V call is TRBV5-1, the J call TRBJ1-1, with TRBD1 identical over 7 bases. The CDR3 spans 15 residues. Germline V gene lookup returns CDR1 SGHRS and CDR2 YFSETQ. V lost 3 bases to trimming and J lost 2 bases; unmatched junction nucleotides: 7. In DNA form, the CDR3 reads TGCGCCAGCAGCTGGACGGGGACAGCCAACACTGAAGCTTTCTTT. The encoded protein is CASSWTGTANTEAFF.

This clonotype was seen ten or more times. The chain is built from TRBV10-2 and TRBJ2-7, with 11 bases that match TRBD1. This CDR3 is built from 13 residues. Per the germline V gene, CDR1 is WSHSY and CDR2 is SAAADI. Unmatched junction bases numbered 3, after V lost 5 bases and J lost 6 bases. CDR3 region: CASSRTGGTEQYF. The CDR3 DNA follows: TGCGCCAGCAGTCGGACAGGGGGCACCGAGCAGTACTTC.

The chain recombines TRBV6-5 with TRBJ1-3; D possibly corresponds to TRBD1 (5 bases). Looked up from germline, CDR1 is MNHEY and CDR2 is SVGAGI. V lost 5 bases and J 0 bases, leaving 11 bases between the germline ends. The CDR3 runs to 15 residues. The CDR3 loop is CASSVTERSGNTIYF. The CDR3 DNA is TGTGCCAGCAGTGTGACAGAACGCTCTGGAAACACCATATATTTT.

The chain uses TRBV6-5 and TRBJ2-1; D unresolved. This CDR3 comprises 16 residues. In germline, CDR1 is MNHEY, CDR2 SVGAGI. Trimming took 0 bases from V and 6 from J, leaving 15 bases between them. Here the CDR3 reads CASSYSKNSILNEQFF. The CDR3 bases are TGTGCCAGCAGTTACTCGAAGAACTCCATCCTCAATGAGCAGTTCTTC.

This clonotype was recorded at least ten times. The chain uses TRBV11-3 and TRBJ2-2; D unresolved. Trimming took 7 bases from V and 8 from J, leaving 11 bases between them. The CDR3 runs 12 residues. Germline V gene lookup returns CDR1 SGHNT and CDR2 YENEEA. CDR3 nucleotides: TGTGCCAGCACGGCGAGCACTGGGGAGCTGTTTTTT. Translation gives CASTASTGELFF.

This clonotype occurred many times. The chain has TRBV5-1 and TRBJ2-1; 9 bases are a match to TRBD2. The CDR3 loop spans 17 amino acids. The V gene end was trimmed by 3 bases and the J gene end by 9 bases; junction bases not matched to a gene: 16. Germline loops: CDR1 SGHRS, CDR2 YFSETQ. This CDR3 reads CASSSTAGASGIREQFF. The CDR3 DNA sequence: TGCGCCAGCAGCTCCACGGCGGGGGCTAGCGGGATTCGTGAGCAGTTCTTC.

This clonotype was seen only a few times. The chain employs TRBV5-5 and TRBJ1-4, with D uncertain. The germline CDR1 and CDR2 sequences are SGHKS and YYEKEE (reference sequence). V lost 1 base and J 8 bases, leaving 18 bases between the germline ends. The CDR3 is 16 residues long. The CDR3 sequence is CASSLYPGAVREKLFF. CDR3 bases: TGTGCCAGCAGCTTGTACCCGGGAGCGGTAAGGGAAAAACTGTTTTTT.

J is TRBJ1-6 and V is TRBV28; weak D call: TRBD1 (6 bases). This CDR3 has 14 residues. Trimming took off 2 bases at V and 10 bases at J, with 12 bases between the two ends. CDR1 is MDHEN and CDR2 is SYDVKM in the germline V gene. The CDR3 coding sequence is TGTGCCAGCAGTTTAAGTGACAGGCGATCACCCCTCCACTTT. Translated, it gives CASSLSDRRSPLHF. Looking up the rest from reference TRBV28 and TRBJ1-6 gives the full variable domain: DVKVTQSSRYLVKRTGEKVFLECVQDMDHENMFWYRQDPGLGLRLIYFSYDVKMKEKGDIPEGYSVSREKKERFSLILESASTNQTSMYLCASSLSDRRSPLHFGNGTRLTVT.

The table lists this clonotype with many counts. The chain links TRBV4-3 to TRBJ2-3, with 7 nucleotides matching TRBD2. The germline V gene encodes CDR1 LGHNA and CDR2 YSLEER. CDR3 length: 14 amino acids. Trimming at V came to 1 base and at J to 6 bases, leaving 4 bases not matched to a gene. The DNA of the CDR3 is TGCGCCAGCAGCCAAGGGGAGCGGGACGATACGCAGTATTTT. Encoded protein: CASSQGERDDTQYF.

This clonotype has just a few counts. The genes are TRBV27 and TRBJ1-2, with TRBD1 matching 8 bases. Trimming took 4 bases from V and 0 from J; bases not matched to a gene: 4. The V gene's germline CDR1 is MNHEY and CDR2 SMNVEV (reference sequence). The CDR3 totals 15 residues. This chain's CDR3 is CASSSTQGANYGYTF. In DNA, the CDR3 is TGTGCCAGCAGTTCCACACAGGGGGCTAACTATGGCTACACCTTC.

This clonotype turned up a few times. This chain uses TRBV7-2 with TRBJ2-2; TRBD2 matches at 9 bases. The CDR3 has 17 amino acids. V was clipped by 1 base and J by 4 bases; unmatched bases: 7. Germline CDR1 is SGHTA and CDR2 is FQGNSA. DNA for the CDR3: TGTGCCAGCAGCTTAGGTGGAGCGGGAGGTAGCACCGGGGAGCTGTTTTTT. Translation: CASSLGGAGGSTGELFF.

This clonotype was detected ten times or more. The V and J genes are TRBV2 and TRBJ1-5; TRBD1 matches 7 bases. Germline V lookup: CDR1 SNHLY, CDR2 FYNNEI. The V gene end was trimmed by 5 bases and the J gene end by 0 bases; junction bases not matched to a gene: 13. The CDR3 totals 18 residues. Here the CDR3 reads CASSPGQELLYSNQPQHF. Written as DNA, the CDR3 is TGTGCCAGCAGTCCCGGACAGGAACTGCTTTATAGCAATCAGCCCCAGCATTTT.

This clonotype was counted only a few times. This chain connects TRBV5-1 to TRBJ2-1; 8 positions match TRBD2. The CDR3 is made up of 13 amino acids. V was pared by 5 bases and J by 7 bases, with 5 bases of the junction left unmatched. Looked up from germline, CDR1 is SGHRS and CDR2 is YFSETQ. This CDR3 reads CASRSGGLNEQFF. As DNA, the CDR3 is TGCGCCAGCAGGTCGGGGGGGTTAAATGAGCAGTTCTTC.

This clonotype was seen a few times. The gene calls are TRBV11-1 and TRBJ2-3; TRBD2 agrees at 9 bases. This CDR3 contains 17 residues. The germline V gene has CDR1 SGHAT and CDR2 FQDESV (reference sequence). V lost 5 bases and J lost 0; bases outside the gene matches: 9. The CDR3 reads CASSRLGTSRSTDTQYF. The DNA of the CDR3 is TGTGCCAGCAGCCGCCTGGGGACTAGCCGGAGCACAGATACGCAGTATTTT.

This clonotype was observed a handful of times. For the CDR3, the DNA is TGTGCCAGCAGTGAAGGGACTTCTATCGGGAATGAGCAGTTCTTC. Protein sequence: CASSEGTSIGNEQFF. The V gene is TRBV6-6, the J gene TRBJ2-1; D might be TRBD2 (6 bases). The CDR3 covers 15 residues. Trimming took 5 bases from V and 7 from J, leaving 18 bases between them. Germline CDR1 and CDR2: MNHNY and SVGAGI (reference sequence).

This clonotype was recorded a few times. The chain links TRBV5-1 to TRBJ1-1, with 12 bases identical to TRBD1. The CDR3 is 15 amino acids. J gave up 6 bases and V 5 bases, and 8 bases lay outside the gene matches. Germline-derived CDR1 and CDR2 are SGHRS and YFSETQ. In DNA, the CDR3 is TGCGCCAGCAGAATGGGACAGGGGGCCTGGGCTGAAGCTTTCTTT. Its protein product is CASRMGQGAWAEAFF.

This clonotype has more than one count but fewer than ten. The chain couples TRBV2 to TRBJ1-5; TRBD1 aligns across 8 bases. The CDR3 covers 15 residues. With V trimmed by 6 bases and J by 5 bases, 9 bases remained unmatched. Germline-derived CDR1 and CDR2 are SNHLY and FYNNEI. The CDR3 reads CASSVGQGGYQPQHF. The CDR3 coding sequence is TGTGCCAGCAGCGTAGGACAGGGCGGGTATCAGCCCCAGCATTTT.

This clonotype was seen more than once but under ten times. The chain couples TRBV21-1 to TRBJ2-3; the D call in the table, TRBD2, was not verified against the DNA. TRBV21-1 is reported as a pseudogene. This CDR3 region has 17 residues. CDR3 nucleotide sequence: TGTGCCAGGACCGGGACTAGCGGGAGGGCTAGCACAGATACGCAGTATTTT. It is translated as CARTGTSGRASTDTQYF.

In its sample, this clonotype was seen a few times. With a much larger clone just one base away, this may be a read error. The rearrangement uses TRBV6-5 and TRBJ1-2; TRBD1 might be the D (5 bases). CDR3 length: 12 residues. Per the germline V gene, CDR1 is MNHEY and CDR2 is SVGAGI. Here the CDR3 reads CASRDTNYGYNF. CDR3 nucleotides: TGTGCCAGCAGGGACACAAACTATGGCTACAACTTC.

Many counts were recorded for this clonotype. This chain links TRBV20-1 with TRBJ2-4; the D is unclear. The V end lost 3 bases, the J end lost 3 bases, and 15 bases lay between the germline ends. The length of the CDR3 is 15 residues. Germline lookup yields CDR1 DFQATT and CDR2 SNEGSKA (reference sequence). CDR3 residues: CSASGPGAVKNIQYF. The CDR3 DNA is TGCAGTGCTAGCGGTCCAGGTGCCGTCAAAAACATTCAGTACTTC.

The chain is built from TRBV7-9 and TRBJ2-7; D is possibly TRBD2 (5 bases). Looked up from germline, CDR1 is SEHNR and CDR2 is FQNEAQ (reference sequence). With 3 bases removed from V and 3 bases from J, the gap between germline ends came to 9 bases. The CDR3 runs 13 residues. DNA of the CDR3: TGTGCCAGCAGCTTGAGGGAAGACTACGAGCAGTACTTC. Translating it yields CASSLREDYEQYF.

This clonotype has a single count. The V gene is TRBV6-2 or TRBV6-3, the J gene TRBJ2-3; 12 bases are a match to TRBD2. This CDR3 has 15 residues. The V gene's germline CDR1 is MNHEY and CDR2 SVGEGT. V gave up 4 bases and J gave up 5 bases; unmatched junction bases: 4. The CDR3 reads CASSWTSGEGDTQYF. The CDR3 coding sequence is TGTGCCAGCAGTTGGACTAGCGGGGAGGGAGATACGCAGTATTTT.